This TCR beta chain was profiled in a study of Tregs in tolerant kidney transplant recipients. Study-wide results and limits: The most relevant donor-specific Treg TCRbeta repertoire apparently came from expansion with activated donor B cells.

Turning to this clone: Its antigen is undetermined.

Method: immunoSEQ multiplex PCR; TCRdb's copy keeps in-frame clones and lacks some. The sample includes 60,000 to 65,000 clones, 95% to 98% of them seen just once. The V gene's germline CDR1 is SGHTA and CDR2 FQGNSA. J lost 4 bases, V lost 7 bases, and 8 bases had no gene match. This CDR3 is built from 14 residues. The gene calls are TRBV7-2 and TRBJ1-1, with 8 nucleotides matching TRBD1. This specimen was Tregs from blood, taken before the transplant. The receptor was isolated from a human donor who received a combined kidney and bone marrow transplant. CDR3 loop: CASTAPGGVTEAFF. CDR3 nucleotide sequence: TGTGCCAGCACCGCTCCAGGGGGCGTCACTGAAGCTTTCTTT.